This is a list of T cell receptor beta chains from one sample in a study of T-cell memory formation after mild COVID-19. TCRdb re-analysed the 5' RACE reads in MiXCR, keeping a single row per CDR3 protein. Among 550,000 to 700,000 distinct CDR3 sequences listed, roughly 17% were seen once. The sample was PBMCs or a T cell subset sorted from them (not recorded which). These receptors originate from an adult woman who had mild COVID-19 (a few samples of this study predate the infection). Cell type and time point are not known. CDR3s include the opening cysteine and the closing phenylalanine or tryptophan. D genes are given only for firm matches. The size of a clone is reported for some rows only, either as once, few or many, or as a class for expanded clones.

>TRBV7-9|NA|TRBJ2-7|NA
TGTGCCAGCAGCTTAGGAAGATCCGAGGGACCTAACGAGCAGTACTTC
CASSLGRSEGPNEQYF
>TRBV4-2|TRBD1|TRBJ2-7|NA
TGTGCCAGCAGCCAGGGACAGGCCCACGAGCAGTACTTC
CASSQGQAHEQYF
>TRBV29-1|TRBD1|TRBJ1-1|NA
TGCAGCGTTGGACTCTGGCCAGGGGGGAATGAAGCTTTCTTT
CSVGLWPGGNEAFF
>TRBV10-1|TRBD1|TRBJ2-5|NA
TGCGCCAGCAGTGAGGGGACAGGGACGGAGACCCAGTACTTC
CASSEGTGTETQYF
>TRBV7-9|NA|TRBJ2-7|NA
TGTGCCAGCAGCCCCTTACAATACACGTACGAGCAGTACTTC
CASSPLQYTYEQYF
>TRBV29-1|NA|TRBJ2-1|few
TGCAGCGCCCAACTGGACAGTTACAATGAGCAGTTCTTC
CSAQLDSYNEQFF
>TRBV20-1|NA|TRBJ1-2|many
TGCAGTGCCCCAACAGGGACTGATGGCTACACCTTC
CSAPTGTDGYTF
>TRBV7-9|TRBD2|TRBJ2-5|NA
TGTGCCAGCAGCTTTAGCGGGCGGCAAGAGACCCAGTACTTC
CASSFSGRQETQYF
>TRBV24-1|TRBD2|TRBJ2-1|NA
TGTGCCACCCACACCGGGGGACTAGCGGGAGGATTGGGATACAATGAGCAGTTCTTC
CATHTGGLAGGLGYNEQFF
>TRBV12-3/TRBV12-4|TRBD1|TRBJ2-7|few
TGTGCCAGCAGTCCTGACCGGGACAGGGGATCCATCTCCTACGAGCAGTACTTC
CASSPDRDRGSISYEQYF
>TRBV27|NA|TRBJ2-7|few
TGTGCCAGTCAGGGACACCTATTCCCGTACGAGCAGTACTTC
CASQGHLFPYEQYF
>TRBV6-2/TRBV6-3|NA|TRBJ2-7|NA
TGTGCCAGCGGAGACAGTTCCTACGAGCAGTACTTC
CASGDSSYEQYF
>TRBV5-1|TRBD2|TRBJ2-7|few
TGCGCCAGCAGCTCATCCCTCAGCGGGGGCTCCTACGAGCAGTACTTC
CASSSSLSGGSYEQYF
>TRBV20-1|NA|TRBJ2-1|few
TGCAGTGCTCCGCCCAGGGCAGGACCCTACAATGAGCAGTTCTTC
CSAPPRAGPYNEQFF
>TRBV6-2/TRBV6-3|TRBD2|TRBJ2-7|many
TGTGCCAGCAGTTCGCACTCCAAGGGACTAGCCTACGAGCAGTACTTC
CASSSHSKGLAYEQYF
>TRBV12-3/TRBV12-4|TRBD2|TRBJ2-1|many
TGTGCCAGCAGTTTGGGAGCGGGGGGCGGTGAGCAGTTCTTC
CASSLGAGGGEQFF
>TRBV12-3/TRBV12-4|TRBD1|TRBJ2-3|few
TGTGCCAGCAGTTTAGTTCCAGGGGGAAAATCAGATACGCAGTATTTT
CASSLVPGGKSDTQYF